A selection of T cell receptor beta chains follows, all from one sample in a study of blood T cells in healthy people across ages. TCRdb recomputed calls from the 5' RACE reads with MiXCR, one row per CDR3 protein. The sample holds hundreds of thousands of distinct CDR3 sequences; approximately 30% are singletons and the top ten take over 15%. Sequenced: blood. These receptor sequences come from a woman older than 75 in good health. The CDR3 runs from the conserved cysteine through the conserved F or W. A D gene is named only where the DNA matches it firmly. Clone size is shown for a subset of rows, as once, few, many or a class of expanded clone.

v_gene: TRBV7-2
j_gene: TRBJ2-7
abundance: NA
d_gene: TRBD2
CDR3nt: TGTGCCAGCAGCTTAGTAAGCGGGGGGGACTCCTACGAGCAGTACTTC
CDR3aa: CASSLVSGGDSYEQYF

v_gene: TRBV5-1
j_gene: TRBJ1-6
abundance: NA
d_gene: NA
CDR3nt: TGCGCCAGCAGCTTGGAAGGGGAGGGAGATTCACCCCTCCACTTT
CDR3aa: CASSLEGEGDSPLHF

v_gene: TRBV6-2/TRBV6-3
j_gene: TRBJ1-1
abundance: once
d_gene: NA
CDR3nt: TGTGCCAGCGTCTACAGTTTCGGGAACACTGAAGCTTTCTTT
CDR3aa: CASVYSFGNTEAFF

v_gene: TRBV12-3/TRBV12-4
j_gene: TRBJ1-6
abundance: many
d_gene: TRBD1
CDR3nt: TGTGCCAGCAGGGCCGCGGGACAGGGGAATTCACCCCTCCACTTT
CDR3aa: CASRAAGQGNSPLHF

v_gene: TRBV7-9
j_gene: TRBJ2-7
abundance: many
d_gene: NA
CDR3nt: TGTGCCAGCAGCCAAGGCCCCACAGGGTACTACGAGCAGTACTTC
CDR3aa: CASSQGPTGYYEQYF

v_gene: TRBV28
j_gene: TRBJ1-2
abundance: NA
d_gene: NA
CDR3nt: TGTGCCAGCAGTTTTGACGGTCGCTATGGCCACACCTTC
CDR3aa: CASSFDGRYGHTF

v_gene: TRBV5-1
j_gene: TRBJ2-1
abundance: many
d_gene: NA
CDR3nt: TGCGCCAGCAGCTTGGATTCCCCCTCCTACAATGAGCAGTTCTTC
CDR3aa: CASSLDSPSYNEQFF

v_gene: TRBV14
j_gene: TRBJ2-1
abundance: NA
d_gene: TRBD2
CDR3nt: TGTGCCAGCAGCCATACAAGGGACGGGGGGTCAAATGAGCAGTTCTTC
CDR3aa: CASSHTRDGGSNEQFF

v_gene: TRBV5-6
j_gene: TRBJ1-4
abundance: many
d_gene: NA
CDR3nt: TGTGCCAGCAGCTTGGCGGGAGTTACAACTAATGAAAAACTGTTTTTT
CDR3aa: CASSLAGVTTNEKLFF

v_gene: TRBV5-1
j_gene: TRBJ2-3
abundance: NA
d_gene: TRBD2
CDR3nt: TGCGCCAGCAGCTCGGGACTAGCGGGGGGCCGCAGCACAGATACGCAGTATTTT
CDR3aa: CASSSGLAGGRSTDTQYF

v_gene: TRBV20-1
j_gene: TRBJ1-2
abundance: many
d_gene: TRBD1
CDR3nt: TGCAGTGCTGAGGGCCGACAGGGGAACTATGGCTACACCTTC
CDR3aa: CSAEGRQGNYGYTF

v_gene: TRBV27
j_gene: TRBJ2-4
abundance: NA
d_gene: TRBD2
CDR3nt: TGTGCCTGCAGTTTACGATGGGGAGGGGAAAACATTCAGTACTTC
CDR3aa: CACSLRWGGENIQYF

v_gene: TRBV4-2
j_gene: TRBJ1-1
abundance: many
d_gene: NA
CDR3nt: TGTGCCAGCAGCCACCCGGGAGGGGAGGGCACTGAAGCTTTCTTT
CDR3aa: CASSHPGGEGTEAFF

v_gene: TRBV7-2
j_gene: TRBJ2-1
abundance: many
d_gene: TRBD1
CDR3nt: TGTGCCAGCAGCTTGAATGGGGGACAGGGAAGGGGTGAGCAGTTCTTC
CDR3aa: CASSLNGGQGRGEQFF

v_gene: TRBV4-1
j_gene: TRBJ1-4
abundance: many
d_gene: NA
CDR3nt: TGCGCCAGCAGCAGAGTGCCGGGTCAACTGTTTTTT
CDR3aa: CASSRVPGQLFF

v_gene: TRBV7-2
j_gene: TRBJ2-2
abundance: many
d_gene: NA
CDR3nt: TGTGCCAGCAGTCCTCTGGACCGCGGGGAGCTGTTTTTT
CDR3aa: CASSPLDRGELFF